A selection of T cell receptor beta chains follows, all from one sample in a study of blood T cell repertoires in COVID-19. The method was immunoSEQ multiplex PCR; TCRdb's version includes in-frame clones alone and lacks a portion of them. This table holds approximately 150,000 clones, around three quarters found once. Material: peripheral blood. These receptor sequences come from a man aged 50 or older with active or convalescent COVID-19. The CDR3 runs from the conserved cysteine through the conserved F or W. A D gene is named only where the DNA matches it firmly. Clone size appears in some rows only: once, few, many, or a class for an expanded clone.

J: TRBJ1-4
size: .
V: TRBV7-2
D: .
CDR3: CASSLVGIDEKLFF
DNA: TGTGCCAGCAGCTTAGTGGGCATTGATGAAAAACTGTTTTTT

J: TRBJ2-2
size: .
V: TRBV5-1
D: TRBD2
CDR3: CASSLVGTSGRAGELFF
DNA: TGCGCCAGCAGCTTGGTTGGGACTAGCGGACGGGCCGGGGAGCTGTTTTTT

J: TRBJ2-2
size: once
V: TRBV6-5
D: TRBD2
CDR3: CTNPVAGGAGELFF
DNA: TGTACCAACCCTGTCGCGGGAGGGGCCGGGGAGCTGTTTTTT

J: TRBJ1-5
size: .
V: TRBV6-6
D: .
CDR3: CASSYGGDDQPQHF
DNA: TGTGCCAGCAGTTACGGGGGGGACGATCAGCCCCAGCATTTT

J: TRBJ2-3
size: once
V: TRBV10-1
D: .
CDR3: CASSATGLTDTQYF
DNA: TGCGCCAGCAGTGCCACAGGGTTGACAGATACGCAGTATTTT

J: TRBJ2-5
size: .
V: TRBV15
D: TRBD2
CDR3: CATSSPLAGGRETQYF
DNA: TGTGCCACCAGCAGTCCTCTAGCGGGGGGCCGAGAGACCCAGTACTTC

J: TRBJ2-3
size: .
V: TRBV2
D: TRBD2
CDR3: CASGGGRGTDTQYF
DNA: TGTGCCAGCGGTGGCGGGAGGGGCACAGATACGCAGTATTTT

J: TRBJ2-1
size: .
V: TRBV6-5
D: .
CDR3: CASSYFGSGYNEQFF
DNA: TGTGCCAGCAGTTACTTCGGGAGTGGGTACAATGAGCAGTTCTTC

J: TRBJ2-3
size: .
V: TRBV11-3
D: TRBD2
CDR3: CASSSRLAGEGGTDTQYF
DNA: TGTGCCAGCAGCTCACGACTAGCGGGAGAGGGAGGCACAGATACGCAGTATTTT

J: TRBJ1-2
size: .
V: TRBV27
D: TRBD1
CDR3: CASSLGTGGNGYTF
DNA: TGTGCCAGCAGTTTAGGGACAGGGGGGAATGGCTACACCTTC

J: TRBJ2-2
size: few
V: TRBV5-4
D: TRBD2
CDR3: CASSLTGGTGELFF
DNA: TGTGCCAGCAGCTTGACGGGAGGTACCGGGGAGCTGTTTTTT

J: TRBJ1-1
size: .
V: TRBV5-1
D: .
CDR3: CASSPKPGGTEAFF
DNA: TGCGCCAGCAGCCCAAAACCGGGGGGTACCGAAGCTTTCTTT

J: TRBJ2-7
size: .
V: TRBV19
D: .
CDR3: CASSWDKTYEQYF
DNA: TGTGCCAGTAGTTGGGACAAGACTTACGAGCAGTACTTC

J: TRBJ1-2
size: .
V: TRBV27
D: .
CDR3: CASSPSRSPFYGYTF
DNA: TGTGCCAGCAGTCCCTCCCGGTCACCGTTCTATGGCTACACCTTC

J: TRBJ1-6
size: once
V: TRBV27
D: TRBD1
CDR3: CATTGGAGSPLHF
DNA: TGTGCCACCACAGGGGGCGCGGGTTCACCCCTCCACTTT

J: TRBJ2-1
size: few
V: TRBV11-3
D: .
CDR3: CASSPRASSGEQFF
DNA: TGTGCCAGCAGCCCACGGGCCAGCTCGGGGGAGCAGTTCTTC

J: TRBJ1-3
size: .
V: TRBV19
D: .
CDR3: CASISGGQALGNTIYF
DNA: TGTGCCAGTATCTCCGGCGGACAAGCGCTTGGAAACACCATATATTTT

J: TRBJ2-7
size: .
V: TRBV7-2
D: TRBD2
CDR3: CASSLEGTSGTGEQYF
DNA: TGTGCCAGCAGCTTAGAAGGGACTAGCGGGACTGGGGAGCAGTACTTC

J: TRBJ2-5
size: .
V: TRBV21-1
D: .
CDR3: CASSKALWARSSAGGGETQYF
DNA: TGTGCCAGCAGCAAAGCGCTTTGGGCCAGGAGTTCAGCGGGAGGAGGAGAGACCCAGTACTTC

J: TRBJ2-5
size: once
V: TRBV3-1/TRBV3-2
D: TRBD2
CDR3: CASSVVSGRTQYF
DNA: TGTGCCAGCAGCGTTGTTAGCGGGAGGACCCAGTACTTC

J: TRBJ2-3
size: once
V: TRBV7-3
D: TRBD2
CDR3: CASSYGLAGLTSDTQYF
DNA: TGTGCCAGCAGCTACGGACTAGCGGGACTGACCTCAGATACGCAGTATTTT

J: TRBJ1-5
size: .
V: TRBV2
D: .
CDR3: CASSEGAHNNQPQHF
DNA: TGTGCCAGCAGTGAGGGGGCGCATAACAATCAGCCCCAGCATTTT

J: TRBJ2-1
size: .
V: TRBV9
D: TRBD2
CDR3: CASSAGRLAGDNEQFF
DNA: TGTGCCAGCAGCGCAGGTCGTTTAGCGGGAGACAATGAGCAGTTCTTC

J: TRBJ2-2
size: many
V: TRBV19
D: .
CDR3: CASSIESAGELFF
DNA: TGTGCCAGTAGTATAGAATCGGCCGGGGAGCTGTTTTTT

J: TRBJ1-5
size: .
V: TRBV24-1
D: .
CDR3: CATSGYNQPQHF
DNA: TGTGCCACCAGTGGCTACAATCAGCCCCAGCATTTT

J: TRBJ1-2
size: .
V: TRBV7-9
D: TRBD1
CDR3: CASSLGQGNYGYTF
DNA: TGTGCCAGCAGCCTCGGACAGGGGAACTATGGCTACACCTTC

J: TRBJ1-2
size: .
V: TRBV30
D: .
CDR3: CAWHVGGGYTF
DNA: TGTGCCTGGCACGTCGGCGGTGGCTACACCTTC

J: TRBJ2-7
size: .
V: TRBV19
D: TRBD2
CDR3: CASSMRLASAYEQYF
DNA: TGTGCCAGTAGTATGCGACTAGCATCCGCCTACGAGCAGTACTTC

J: TRBJ1-5
size: .
V: TRBV28
D: .
CDR3: CATADYQPQHF
DNA: TGTGCCACCGCAGACTATCAGCCCCAGCATTTT

J: TRBJ2-5
size: .
V: TRBV19
D: .
CDR3: CASRRQGQETQYF
DNA: TGTGCCAGTCGTAGGCAGGGACAAGAGACCCAGTACTTC

J: TRBJ1-3
size: .
V: TRBV2
D: TRBD1
CDR3: CASGGTASGNTIYF
DNA: TGTGCCAGCGGGGGGACAGCTTCTGGAAACACCATATATTTT

J: TRBJ2-1
size: .
V: TRBV6-5
D: .
CDR3: CASSQLLGLSNEQFF
DNA: TGTGCCAGCAGCCAACTGTTAGGACTTAGCAATGAGCAGTTCTTC

J: TRBJ1-3
size: .
V: TRBV28
D: TRBD1
CDR3: CASTTGTGHYSGNTIYF
DNA: TGTGCCAGCACTACCGGGACAGGACATTATTCTGGAAACACCATATATTTT

J: TRBJ2-7
size: .
V: TRBV7-9
D: .
CDR3: CASSPTRGNKTYEQYF
DNA: TGTGCCAGCAGCCCCACCCGGGGGAATAAGACCTACGAGCAGTACTTC

J: TRBJ1-5
size: few
V: TRBV27
D: .
CDR3: CASSPLASNQPQHF
DNA: TGTGCCAGCAGTCCTTTAGCAAGCAATCAGCCCCAGCATTTT

J: TRBJ2-1
size: .
V: TRBV5-5
D: .
CDR3: CASRKRTPTNEQFF
DNA: TGTGCCAGCCGGAAAAGGACTCCAACAAATGAGCAGTTCTTC

J: TRBJ1-3
size: .
V: TRBV7-9
D: .
CDR3: CASSSEGFGSGNTIYF
DNA: TGTGCCAGCAGCTCAGAGGGATTTGGCTCTGGAAACACCATATATTTT

J: TRBJ2-3
size: many
V: TRBV6-1
D: .
CDR3: CASSDVRGSRTDTQYF
DNA: TGTGCCAGCAGTGATGTCAGGGGAAGCCGCACAGATACGCAGTATTTT

J: TRBJ1-6
size: .
V: TRBV28
D: .
CDR3: CASTLGRLNSPLHF
DNA: TGTGCCAGCACCTTGGGGCGGCTTAATTCACCCCTCCACTTT

J: TRBJ1-1
size: few
V: TRBV7-2
D: .
CDR3: CASSQIANTEAFF
DNA: TGTGCCAGCAGCCAGATCGCGAACACTGAAGCTTTCTTT

J: TRBJ1-1
size: once
V: TRBV18
D: .
CDR3: CASSETGNTEAFF
DNA: TGTGCCAGCTCCGAGACGGGGAACACTGAAGCTTTCTTT

J: TRBJ1-1
size: many
V: TRBV27
D: .
CDR3: CASSPIPTGITEAFF
DNA: TGTGCCAGCAGTCCAATACCTACAGGAATCACTGAAGCTTTCTTT

J: TRBJ1-1
size: .
V: TRBV6-5
D: TRBD1
CDR3: CATGWDSYTEAFF
DNA: TGTGCCACCGGTTGGGACAGCTACACTGAAGCTTTCTTT

J: TRBJ2-7
size: .
V: TRBV28
D: TRBD1
CDR3: CASDRGTYEQYF
DNA: TGTGCCAGTGACAGGGGGACCTACGAGCAGTACTTC

J: TRBJ1-5
size: .
V: TRBV15
D: .
CDR3: CATNVDGGNQPQHF
DNA: TGTGCCACCAACGTCGACGGGGGCAATCAGCCCCAGCATTTT

J: TRBJ1-3
size: .
V: TRBV28
D: .
CDR3: CASSFSGAGNTIYF
DNA: TGTGCCAGCAGTTTCTCGGGAGCTGGAAACACCATATATTTT

J: TRBJ2-7
size: .
V: TRBV7-8
D: TRBD1
CDR3: CASSSPAGTGVNEQYF
DNA: TGTGCCAGCAGCTCGCCCGCCGGGACAGGGGTTAACGAGCAGTACTTC

J: TRBJ1-6
size: .
V: TRBV15
D: TRBD1
CDR3: CATSPPGQQYNSPLHF
DNA: TGTGCCACCAGCCCCCCGGGACAGCAATATAATTCACCCCTCCACTTT

J: TRBJ1-5
size: .
V: TRBV28
D: TRBD1
CDR3: CASSQTGPHQPQHF
DNA: TGTGCCAGCAGCCAGACAGGGCCTCATCAGCCCCAGCATTTT

J: TRBJ2-2
size: .
V: TRBV9
D: .
CDR3: CASQRVVGTGELFF
DNA: TGTGCCAGCCAAAGAGTGGTTGGCACCGGGGAGCTGTTTTTT

J: TRBJ1-5
size: many
V: TRBV6-1
D: TRBD1
CDR3: CASSEDRGPNQPQHF
DNA: TGTGCCAGCAGTGAGGACAGGGGGCCTAATCAGCCCCAGCATTTT

J: TRBJ1-1
size: few
V: TRBV7-9
D: .
CDR3: CASSPKGLGPFAEAFF
DNA: TGTGCCAGCAGTCCTAAGGGACTAGGCCCGTTTGCTGAAGCTTTCTTT

J: TRBJ2-3
size: .
V: TRBV2
D: .
CDR3: CASSESRQTTDTQYF
DNA: TGTGCCAGCAGTGAATCTAGACAGACCACAGATACGCAGTATTTT

J: TRBJ1-5
size: .
V: TRBV28
D: .
CDR3: CASRGQGWNQPQHF
DNA: TGTGCCAGCCGCGGGCAGGGGTGGAATCAGCCCCAGCATTTT

J: TRBJ2-3
size: .
V: TRBV29-1
D: .
CDR3: CSVALTDTQYF
DNA: TGCAGCGTAGCCCTCACAGATACGCAGTATTTT